The 31 T cell receptor beta chains reported below all come from one sample, sequenced in a study of identical twins. One entry per CDR3 protein results from TCRdb running MiXCR on the 5' RACE reads. Of 1.5 million to 2 million distinct CDR3 sequences in the sample, around 33% were seen once. The specimen sequenced was cord blood. These receptors all stem from a newborn girl in good health.

The chain recombines TRBV20-1 with TRBJ1-2; D may be TRBD1 (5 bases). The CDR3 has 12 residues. V gave up 5 bases and J gave up 3 bases, with 10 bases separating them. CDR1 is DFQATT, CDR2 SNEGSKA, per germline (reference sequence). As DNA, the CDR3 is TGCAGTGCTTTGGTCAGGGACTATGGCTACACCTTC. Translating gives CSALVRDYGYTF.

This clonotype was seen a few times. The V call is TRBV24-1, the J call TRBJ2-7; TRBD1 might be the D (6 bases). The ends were cut back, 4 bases at V and 5 bases at J, with 17 bases in the middle. The CDR3 is 15 residues long. Germline loops: CDR1 KGHDR, CDR2 SFDVKD. In DNA form, the CDR3 reads TGTGCCACCAGTGAGGGAACAGGGTTTCCTAACGAGCAGTACTTC. As protein: CATSEGTGFPNEQYF.

The chain has TRBV24-1 and TRBJ1-1, with a weak D call TRBD1 (5 bases). The CDR3 length is 14 residues. V was pared by 0 bases and J by 4 bases, with 8 bases between. CDR1 is KGHDR and CDR2 is SFDVKD in the germline V gene. The chain's CDR3 is CATSDLLGGTEAFF. CDR3 nucleotide sequence: TGTGCCACCAGTGATTTGCTCGGGGGCACTGAAGCTTTCTTT.

V gene TRBV20-1 combines with J gene TRBJ2-1, with TRBD2 identical over 12 bases. After removal of 3 bases from V and 6 bases from J, the junction contained 6 bases not matched to a gene. Germline loops: CDR1 DFQATT, CDR2 SNEGSKA (reference sequence). The CDR3 has 15 amino acids. The CDR3 DNA reads TGCAGTGCTAGGTTACTAGCGGGAGGCTTCAATGAGCAGTTCTTC. Translated, it gives CSARLLAGGFNEQFF.

J is TRBJ1-1 and V is TRBV20-1; D is ambiguous. Trimming stripped 0 bases from V and 5 bases from J, with 10 bases between. This CDR3 is 13 amino acids long. Germline CDR1 and CDR2: DFQATT and SNEGSKA (reference sequence). CDR3 in DNA: TGCAGTGCTAGAGAGGAATCGGGGACTGAAGCTTTCTTT. Encoded protein: CSAREESGTEAFF.

This rearrangement joins TRBV12-3 or TRBV12-4 to TRBJ2-5; 9 positions match TRBD2. The better agreement between TRBJ2-7 and the DNA end casts doubt on the J call. The CDR3 consists of 14 residues. The CDR3 protein is CASRISGSRDEQYF. In DNA, the CDR3 is TGTGCCAGCAGGATTAGCGGGAGTAGGGACGAGCAGTACTTC.

This clonotype has just a few counts. This chain uses TRBV12-3 or TRBV12-4 with TRBJ2-5, with D possibly being TRBD1 or TRBD2 (6 bases each). This CDR3 contains 13 residues. Trimming took off 6 bases at V and 6 bases at J, with 14 bases between the two ends. The CDR3 sequence is CASSPGAVKTQYF. The CDR3 nucleotides read TGTGCCAGCAGCCCGGGGGCAGTGAAGACCCAGTACTTC.

This clonotype was counted between two and nine times. This sequence joins TRBV25-1 and TRBJ2-1, with TRBD2 matching 9 bases. Germline V gene sequence: CDR1 MGHDK, CDR2 SYGVNS. The V gene end was trimmed by 9 bases and the J gene end by 2 bases; junction bases not matched to a gene: 8. There are 15 residues in the CDR3. CDR3 region: CASKNPSGAYNEQFF. The CDR3 DNA follows: TGTGCCAGTAAAAATCCTAGCGGGGCCTACAATGAGCAGTTCTTC.

A few counts support this clonotype. CDR3 sequence: CASSGGKTQYF. The CDR3 DNA follows: TGTGCCAGCAGTGGCGGGAAGACCCAGTACTTC. The chain uses TRBV25-1 and TRBJ2-5; D is possibly TRBD2 (6 bases). Germline V CDR1 and CDR2: MGHDK, SYGVNS. Trimming stripped 4 bases from V and 6 bases from J, with 6 bases between. This CDR3 has 11 amino acids.

The gene calls are TRBV9 and TRBJ2-1; 8 positions match TRBD2. Germline V gene data show CDR1 as SGDLS and CDR2 as YYNGEE. With V trimmed by 0 bases and J by 9 bases, 14 bases remained unmatched. CDR3 length: 17 amino acids. The CDR3 DNA reads TGTGCCAGCAGCGTAGTTGGTAGCGGGACCCTGGATGGTGAGCAGTTCTTC. Translation: CASSVVGSGTLDGEQFF.

This clonotype was counted only a few times. The V and J genes are TRBV25-1 and TRBJ1-1, with a possible D match to TRBD1 (5 bases). Germline V gene sequence: CDR1 MGHDK, CDR2 SYGVNS. Trimming left V 6 bases short and J 5 bases short, with 10 bases between. This CDR3 is 12 amino acids long. The CDR3 protein is CASRKRGTEAFF. The CDR3 nucleotides are TGTGCCAGCAGGAAAAGGGGAACTGAAGCTTTCTTT.

About this clonotype: A read error may account for a junction end that differs from germline. The chain combines TRBV7-7 with TRBJ2-4; possibly TRBD2 for D (6 bases). Near its end, the DNA agrees better with TRBJ2-7, so the J call may be wrong. This CDR3 contains 17 residues. CDR1 SSHAT and CDR2 FNYEAQ come from the germline V gene (reference sequence). The DNA for the CDR3 is TGTGCTAGCAGCTTAGAGCCGGGACTCAGATTGGGAGACGAGCAGTACTTC. This sequence encodes CASSLEPGLRLGDEQYF.

V gene TRBV20-1 combines with J gene TRBJ2-3; 8 bases map to TRBD2. Germline V lookup: CDR1 DFQATT, CDR2 SNEGSKA (reference sequence). This CDR3 contains 18 residues. V shed 3 bases, J shed 0 bases, and the junction held 14 bases outside the gene matches. CDR3 sequence reads: CSASLLGGGRLSTDTQYF. The CDR3 DNA sequence: TGCAGTGCTAGCCTCCTGGGCGGCGGGAGGCTCAGCACAGATACGCAGTATTTT.

The rearrangement uses TRBV6-1 and TRBJ2-3, with 10 bases fitting TRBD2. Germline CDR1 reads MNHNS; CDR2 reads SASEGT. Trimming at V came to 3 bases and at J to 2 bases, leaving 8 bases not matched to a gene. The CDR3 is 17 residues long. CDR3 coding DNA: TGTGCCAGCAGTGACAGGACTAGCGGACCCTCCACAGATACGCAGTATTTT. Protein sequence: CASSDRTSGPSTDTQYF.

This clonotype was detected a few times. V and J are TRBV12-3 or TRBV12-4 and TRBJ2-3; D not resolved. The CDR3 loop spans 14 amino acids. The V and J ends lost 7 bases and 2 bases respectively, with 13 bases between them. The CDR3 reads CASIQHGPTDTQYF. The CDR3 DNA is TGTGCCAGCATCCAACACGGCCCCACAGATACGCAGTATTTT.

The table lists this clonotype with many counts. This chain connects TRBV14 to TRBJ2-7, with D uncertain. The CDR3 is made up of 11 amino acids. Germline assignment: CDR1 SGHDN and CDR2 FVKESK. Between the trimmed V and J ends, which lost 1 base and 6 bases, there was a span of 4 bases. This chain's CDR3 is CASSQVREQYF. The CDR3 DNA reads TGTGCCAGCAGCCAAGTCCGCGAGCAGTACTTC.

There are a few counts of this clonotype. The V gene is TRBV2, the J gene TRBJ2-2; no clear D. The CDR3 sequence is 10 residues long. Trimming left V 4 bases short and J 7 bases short, with 1 base between. Germline V lookup: CDR1 SNHLY, CDR2 FYNNEI. This CDR3 is CASSVGELFF. CDR3 in DNA: TGTGCCAGCAGTGTCGGGGAGCTGTTTTTT.

The genes are TRBV20-1 and TRBJ2-2; D may be TRBD1 (6 bases). Germline values: CDR1 DFQATT, CDR2 SNEGSKA (reference sequence). The CDR3 is 13 residues long. V was cut by 3 bases and J by 1 base, with 6 bases left in between. CDR3 DNA sequence: TGCAGTGCTAGGACAGGGAACACCGGGGAGCTGTTTTTT. It translates to CSARTGNTGELFF.

The chain joins TRBV20-1 to TRBJ2-7; TRBD2 matches at 8 bases. The V and J ends lost 0 bases and 7 bases, in that order; junction bases with no gene match: 14. Germline CDR1 reads DFQATT; CDR2 reads SNEGSKA (reference sequence). The CDR3 runs to 16 residues. The CDR3 bases are TGCAGTGCTAGAGAGGGCATAGCGGGACTATACAATGAGCAGTACTTC. Translating it yields CSAREGIAGLYNEQYF.

The rearrangement uses TRBV5-6 and TRBJ2-5; D perhaps matches TRBD1 (5 bases). This CDR3 comprises 15 residues. The germline CDR1 and CDR2 sequences are SGHDT and YYEEEE. V was shortened by 0 bases and J by 2 bases, with 11 bases between the two germline ends. CDR3 coding DNA: TGTGCCAGCAGCTTGGTGAGACAGTCTCAAGAGACCCAGTACTTC. Its translation is CASSLVRQSQETQYF. The entire variable domain, with the rest obtained from reference TRBV5-6 and TRBJ2-5, is as follows: DAGVTQSPTHLIKTRGQQVTLRCSPKSGHDTVSWYQQALGQGPQFIFQYYEEEERQRGNFPDRFSGHQFPNYSSELNVNALLLGDSALYLCASSLVRQSQETQYFGPGTRLLVL.

This clonotype occurred a few times. V gene TRBV12-3 or TRBV12-4 combines with J gene TRBJ2-7, with 9 positions matching TRBD2. The CDR3 is 16 residues long. V was clipped by 4 bases and J by 1 base; unmatched bases: 8. CDR3 residues: CASSYHGTSISYEQYF. The CDR3 DNA sequence: TGTGCCAGCAGTTATCACGGGACTAGCATTTCCTACGAGCAGTACTTC.

The chain employs TRBV20-1 and TRBJ2-5; possibly TRBD1 for D (6 bases). Per the germline V gene, CDR1 is DFQATT and CDR2 is SNEGSKA (reference sequence). The CDR3 runs to 17 residues. The V end was cut by 6 bases, the J end by 5 bases, with 28 bases between. Here the CDR3 DNA reads TGCAGTGCGTCCGACAGGAGTCCGAAGCCGAGCGAGGAGACCCAGTACTTC. Translating it yields CSASDRSPKPSEETQYF.

A few counts support this clonotype. V gene TRBV11-2 combines with J gene TRBJ2-3; no clear D gene. The V end lost 1 base, the J end lost 6 bases, and 14 bases lay between the germline ends. Germline values: CDR1 SGHAT, CDR2 FQNNGV. This CDR3 is 15 amino acids long. CDR3 nucleotide sequence: TGTGCCAGCAGCTTAGGACCTCCCCACGGGGATACGCAGTATTTT. It encodes CASSLGPPHGDTQYF.

CDR3 DNA: TGTGCCTGGAGTCACCAGTACTACGAGCAGTACTTC. This encodes CAWSHQYYEQYF. The chain recombines TRBV30 with TRBJ2-7; D is unresolved. Deletions cut 2 bases from V and 3 bases from J, with 8 bases between. Germline CDR1 reads GTSNPN; CDR2 reads SVGIG (reference sequence). The CDR3 runs to 12 residues.

This chain links TRBV11-3 with TRBJ2-1; maybe TRBD1 (5 bases). Germline V gene data show CDR1 as SGHNT and CDR2 as YENEEA. CDR3 length: 13 amino acids. V lost 4 bases, J lost 10 bases, and 14 bases lay in between. The CDR3 region is CASSSGPQGEQFF. CDR3 in DNA: TGTGCCAGCAGCTCCGGCCCCCAGGGAGAGCAGTTCTTC.

The chain combines TRBV5-1 with TRBJ2-7; weak D call: TRBD1 (6 bases). The CDR3 runs to 14 residues. In germline, CDR1 is SGHRS, CDR2 YFSETQ. With 4 bases removed from V and 7 bases from J, the gap between germline ends came to 18 bases. This chain's CDR3 is CASSVQGSDNEQYF. In DNA form, the CDR3 reads TGCGCCAGCAGCGTACAGGGTTCTGACAATGAGCAGTACTTC.

V usage is TRBV20-1 and J usage is TRBJ2-1; TRBD2 matches 11 bases. The CDR3 sequence is 15 residues long. With V trimmed by 5 bases and J by 10 bases, 13 bases remained unmatched. Germline lookup yields CDR1 DFQATT and CDR2 SNEGSKA (reference sequence). CDR3 sequence reads: CSARKLAGVSYEQFF. The CDR3 bases are TGCAGTGCTCGGAAACTAGCGGGGGTTTCCTACGAGCAGTTCTTC.

Note on this clonotype: Germline is not matched at one junction end, which may reflect a read error. The chain couples TRBV12-3 or TRBV12-4 to TRBJ1-2; 9 positions agree with TRBD1. The CDR3 has 14 residues. The CDR3 sequence: CAGSSRDRVYGYTF. In nucleotides, the CDR3 is TGTGCCGGCAGTTCCCGGGACAGGGTTTATGGCTACACCTTC.

This clonotype was picked up a small number of times. The CDR3 reads CASNGYLAASYEQYF. The CDR3 DNA reads TGTGCCAGCAATGGGTACCTAGCTGCATCCTACGAGCAGTACTTC. The chain couples TRBV6-2 or TRBV6-3 to TRBJ2-7; possible D gene TRBD2, 5 bases. The CDR3 is 15 amino acids. CDR1 MNHEY and CDR2 SVGEGT come from the germline V gene. V was shortened by 7 bases and J by 1 base, with 17 bases between the two germline ends.

With regard to this clonotype: A clone one base away is much larger, so this may be a read error. V gene TRBV21-1 combines with J gene TRBJ2-5. TRBV21-1 has pseudogene status. The CDR3 has 15 residues. CDR3 in DNA: TGTGCCAGCAGCAAAGTCCTTGCAATCCAAGAGACCCTGTACTTC. It encodes CASSKVLAIQETLYF.

This chain connects TRBV9 to TRBJ1-2, with 7 bases identical to TRBD1. The germline CDR1 and CDR2 sequences are SGDLS and YYNGEE. The CDR3 is 17 amino acids. Trimming cost V 0 bases and J 8 bases; bases outside gene matches: 16. The CDR3, as DNA: TGTGCCAGCAGCGTAGAGTTGGACGGCAGGGGGATAGGGGGCTACACCTTC. Encoded protein: CASSVELDGRGIGGYTF.